This TCR beta chain was obtained from a study of cytomegalovirus exposure and HLA in healthy donors. About this clone itself: An end of the junction differs from the germline gene, which may be a read error.

At the time of sampling, donors were nominally healthy, though unrecorded immune exposures were likely. In the PCR, 60 Vbeta and 13 Jbeta primers were used. TCRdb keeps only in-frame clones here, not all; method: immunoSEQ multiplex PCR. The repertoire includes fewer than 250,000 clones, around 80% of them detected once, and over 0.55% sits in the top ten. The germline V gene has CDR1 SSHAT and CDR2 FNYEAQ (reference sequence). CDR3 length equals 13 residues. The receptor comes from a man aged 18 to 29 in good health and CMV-seronegative. The chain has TRBV7-7 and TRBJ2-7; 8 positions match TRBD1. The sequenced sample was PBMCs. In DNA, the CDR3 is TGTGCTAGCAGCCGCACAGGGGGGTACGAGCAGTACTTC. Protein sequence: CASSRTGGYEQYF.